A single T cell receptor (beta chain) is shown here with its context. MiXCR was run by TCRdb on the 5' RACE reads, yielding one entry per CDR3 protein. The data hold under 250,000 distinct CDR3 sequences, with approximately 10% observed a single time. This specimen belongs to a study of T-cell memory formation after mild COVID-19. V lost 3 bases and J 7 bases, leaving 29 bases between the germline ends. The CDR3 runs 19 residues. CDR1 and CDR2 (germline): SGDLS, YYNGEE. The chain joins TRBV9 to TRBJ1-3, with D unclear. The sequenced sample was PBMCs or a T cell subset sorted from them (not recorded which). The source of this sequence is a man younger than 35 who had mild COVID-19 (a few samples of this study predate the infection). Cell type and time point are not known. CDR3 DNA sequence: TGTGCCAGCAGCGCCGAAGGAAGGCACCCGTCTGCCCTTTTGAACACCATATATTTT. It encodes CASSAEGRHPSALLNTIYF.